Detailed here is one TCR beta chain. Its antigen is undetermined. This specimen comes from a study of T cell repertoires in cytomegalovirus infection. The V gene lost 5 bases and the J gene lost 2 bases, with 14 bases spanning the gap. The germline V gene has CDR1 SGHRS and CDR2 YFSETQ. The CDR3 sequence is 15 residues long. TCRdb reanalysed the reads using MiXCR and keeps one entry per CDR3 protein. This repertoire shows fewer than 950,000 distinct CDR3 sequences, over 25% found once; its top ten account for 9.5% to 15%. This TCR derives from a human donor in good health (CMV status not recorded). Some clones in this sample may be carry-over from other donors' samples. The material was cultured CD8+ T cells from PBMCs, obtained from culture after CMV antigen stimulation. The genes are TRBV5-1 and TRBJ1-5; possible D gene TRBD1, 5 bases. The CDR3 region is CASRPSWGGNQPQHF. The CDR3 nucleotides read TGCGCCAGCAGGCCGTCTTGGGGCGGCAATCAGCCCCAGCATTTT.